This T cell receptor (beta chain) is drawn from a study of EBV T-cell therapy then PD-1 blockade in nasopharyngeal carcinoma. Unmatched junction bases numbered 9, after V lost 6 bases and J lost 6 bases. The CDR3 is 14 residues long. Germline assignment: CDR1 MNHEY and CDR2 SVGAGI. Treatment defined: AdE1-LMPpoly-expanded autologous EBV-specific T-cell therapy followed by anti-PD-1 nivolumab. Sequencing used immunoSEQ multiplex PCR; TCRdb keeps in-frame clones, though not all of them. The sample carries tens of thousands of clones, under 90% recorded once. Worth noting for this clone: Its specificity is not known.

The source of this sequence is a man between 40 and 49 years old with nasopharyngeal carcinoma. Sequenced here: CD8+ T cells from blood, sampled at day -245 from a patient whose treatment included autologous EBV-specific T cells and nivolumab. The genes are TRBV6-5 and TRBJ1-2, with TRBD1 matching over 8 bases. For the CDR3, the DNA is TGTGCCAGCAGCGCCCAGGGGGCTGCGGATGGCTACACCTTC. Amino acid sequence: CASSAQGAADGYTF.